The clone carrying this T cell receptor (beta chain) was picked up a small number of times. With a J-beta primer mix and a sample-barcoded 5' primer, a second PCR ran about 7 to 11 cycles. MiXCR was run by TCRdb on the 5' RACE reads, yielding one entry per CDR3 protein. This table has some 1.6 million distinct CDR3 sequences, 30% to 35% appearing once. This sample stems from a study of blood T cells in healthy people across ages. Germline loops: CDR1 MNHNS, CDR2 SASEGT. The CDR3 sequence is 16 residues long. Between the trimmed V and J ends, which lost 6 bases and 0 bases, there was a span of 16 bases.

This TCR was recovered from a woman between 25 and 40 years old in good health. Sequencing was done on a sample of blood. The chain links TRBV6-1 to TRBJ2-3, with a tentative D call TRBD2 (6 bases). The CDR3 DNA sequence: TGTGCCAGCAGACACCCTCGGGGGTATAGCACAGATACGCAGTATTTT. Translated: CASRHPRGYSTDTQYF.